This TCR beta chain emerged from a study of shared clonotypes between healthy human individuals. Study overall: Donors were two women and a few men aged 18 to 49.

Using immunoSEQ multiplex PCR, the repertoire was profiled, and TCRdb retains in-frame clones only, with some absent. The sample holds 900,000 to 1,200,000 clones, approximately 80% seen once. V was pared by 5 bases and J by 7 bases, with 11 bases of the junction left unmatched. From germline, CDR1 is SGHTA and CDR2 FQGNSA. The CDR3 sequence is 15 residues long. This chain links TRBV7-2 with TRBJ1-5; 7 positions match TRBD1. This TCR came from a man between 18 and 35 years old in good health. Some clones in this sample may be carry-over from other donors' samples. Sequences were obtained from memory CD4+ T cells from PBMCs. Subset meaning: CD45RA-negative fraction. The CDR3 spells CASSKQGTGLQPQHF. Here the CDR3 DNA reads TGTGCCAGCAGCAAACAGGGGACGGGTCTACAGCCCCAGCATTTT.